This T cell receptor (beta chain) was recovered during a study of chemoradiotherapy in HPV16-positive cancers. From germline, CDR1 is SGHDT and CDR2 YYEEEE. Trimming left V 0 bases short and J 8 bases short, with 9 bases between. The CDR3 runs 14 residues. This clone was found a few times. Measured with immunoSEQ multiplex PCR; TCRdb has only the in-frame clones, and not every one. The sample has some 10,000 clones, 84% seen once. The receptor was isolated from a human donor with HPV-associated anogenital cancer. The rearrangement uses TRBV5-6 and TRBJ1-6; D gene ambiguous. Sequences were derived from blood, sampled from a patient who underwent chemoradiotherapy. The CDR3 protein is CASSLGYLDSPLHF. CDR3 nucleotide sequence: TGTGCCAGCAGCTTGGGCTACCTAGATTCACCCCTCCACTTT. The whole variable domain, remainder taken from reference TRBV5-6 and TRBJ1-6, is DAGVTQSPTHLIKTRGQQVTLRCSPKSGHDTVSWYQQALGQGPQFIFQYYEEEERQRGNFPDRFSGHQFPNYSSELNVNALLLGDSALYLCASSLGYLDSPLHFGNGTRLTVT.